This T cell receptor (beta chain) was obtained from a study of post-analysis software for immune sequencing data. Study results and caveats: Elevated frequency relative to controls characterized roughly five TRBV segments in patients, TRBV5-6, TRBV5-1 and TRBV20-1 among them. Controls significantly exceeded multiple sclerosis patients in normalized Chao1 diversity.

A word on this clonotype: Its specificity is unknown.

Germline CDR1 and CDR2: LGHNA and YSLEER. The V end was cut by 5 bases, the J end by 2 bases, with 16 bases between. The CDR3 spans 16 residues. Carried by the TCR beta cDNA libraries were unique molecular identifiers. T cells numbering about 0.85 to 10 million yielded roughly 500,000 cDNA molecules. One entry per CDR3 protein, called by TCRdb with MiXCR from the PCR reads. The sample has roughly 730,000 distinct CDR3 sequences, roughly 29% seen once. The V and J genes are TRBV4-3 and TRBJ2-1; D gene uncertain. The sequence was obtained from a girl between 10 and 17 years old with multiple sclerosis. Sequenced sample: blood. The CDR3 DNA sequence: TGCGCCAGCAGCGAAAAGGCTCGGTTGGCCTACAATGAGCAGTTCTTC. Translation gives CASSEKARLAYNEQFF.